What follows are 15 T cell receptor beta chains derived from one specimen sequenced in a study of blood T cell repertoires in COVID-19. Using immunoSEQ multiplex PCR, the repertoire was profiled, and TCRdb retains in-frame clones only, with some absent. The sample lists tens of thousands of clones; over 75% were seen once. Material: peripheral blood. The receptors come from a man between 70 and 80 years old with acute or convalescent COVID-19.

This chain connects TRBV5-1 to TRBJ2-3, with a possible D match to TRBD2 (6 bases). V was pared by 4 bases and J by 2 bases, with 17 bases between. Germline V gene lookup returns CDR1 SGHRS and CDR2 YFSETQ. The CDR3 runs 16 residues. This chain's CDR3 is CASSARTSRNTDTQYF. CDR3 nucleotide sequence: TGCGCCAGCAGCGCCCGTACTAGCCGGAACACAGATACGCAGTATTTT.

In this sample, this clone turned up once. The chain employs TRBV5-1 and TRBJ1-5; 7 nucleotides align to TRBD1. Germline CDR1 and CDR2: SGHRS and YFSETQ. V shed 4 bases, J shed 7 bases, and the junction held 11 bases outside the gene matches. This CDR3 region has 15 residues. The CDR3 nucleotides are TGCGCCAGCAGCGCGGGTGACAGGGCGGAACAGCCCCAGCATTTT. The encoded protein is CASSAGDRAEQPQHF.

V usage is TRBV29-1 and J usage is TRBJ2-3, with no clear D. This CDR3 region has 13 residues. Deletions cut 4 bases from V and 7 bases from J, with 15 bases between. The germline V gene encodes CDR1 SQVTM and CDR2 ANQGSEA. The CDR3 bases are TGCAGCGTTGCGCGAGTCCTTAACCATACGCAGTATTTT. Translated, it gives CSVARVLNHTQYF.

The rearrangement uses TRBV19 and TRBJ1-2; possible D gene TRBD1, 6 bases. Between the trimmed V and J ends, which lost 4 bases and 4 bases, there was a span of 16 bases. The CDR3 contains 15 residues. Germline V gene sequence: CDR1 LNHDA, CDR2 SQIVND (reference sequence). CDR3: CASSSIHRERYGYTF. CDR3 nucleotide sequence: TGTGCCAGTAGTAGCATCCACAGGGAGCGCTATGGCTACACCTTC.

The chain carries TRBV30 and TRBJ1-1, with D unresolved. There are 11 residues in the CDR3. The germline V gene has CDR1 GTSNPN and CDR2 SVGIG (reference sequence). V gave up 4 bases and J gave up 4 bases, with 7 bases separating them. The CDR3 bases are TGTGCCTGGAATCCAATCACTGAAGCTTTCTTT. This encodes CAWNPITEAFF.

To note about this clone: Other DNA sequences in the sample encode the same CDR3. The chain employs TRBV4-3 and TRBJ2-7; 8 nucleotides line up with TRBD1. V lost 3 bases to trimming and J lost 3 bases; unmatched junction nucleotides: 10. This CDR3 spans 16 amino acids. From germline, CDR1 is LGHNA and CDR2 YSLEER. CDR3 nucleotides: TGCGCCAGCAGCCAGGGCGGGACAGGACCCAGCTACGAGCAGTACTTC. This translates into CASSQGGTGPSYEQYF.

The CDR3 region has the DNA TGTGCCAGCAGCTTGGGGGCGAGTAGCACAGATACGCAGTATTTT. Translation gives CASSLGASSTDTQYF. The rearrangement links TRBV7-6 to TRBJ2-3; TRBD1 might be the D (6 bases). The CDR3 covers 15 residues. The V end was cut by 3 bases, the J end by 0 bases, with 10 bases between. Per the germline V gene, CDR1 is SGHVS and CDR2 is FNYEAQ.

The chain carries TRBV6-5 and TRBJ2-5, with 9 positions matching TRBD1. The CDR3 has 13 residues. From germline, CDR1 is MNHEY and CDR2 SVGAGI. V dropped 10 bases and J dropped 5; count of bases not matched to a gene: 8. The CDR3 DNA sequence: TGTGCCATTCTACAGGGGGCGAGGGAGACCCAGTACTTC. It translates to CAILQGARETQYF.

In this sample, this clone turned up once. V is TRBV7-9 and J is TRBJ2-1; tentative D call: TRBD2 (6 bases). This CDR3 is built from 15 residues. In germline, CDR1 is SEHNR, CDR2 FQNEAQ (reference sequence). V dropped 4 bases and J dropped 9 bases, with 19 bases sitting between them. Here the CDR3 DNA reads TGTGCCAGCAGCTCTCGCACCGGGACTCTCACTGAGCAGTTCTTC. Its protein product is CASSSRTGTLTEQFF.

CDR3 amino acids: CASSLEFAGGATDTQYF. CDR3 in DNA: TGTGCCAGCAGCTTAGAATTCGCGGGGGGGGCCACAGATACGCAGTATTTT. The chain has TRBV7-2 and TRBJ2-3, with TRBD2 identical over 9 bases. V trimming: 1 base; J trimming: 2 bases; junction bases outside the gene matches: 7. Germline V lookup: CDR1 SGHTA, CDR2 FQGNSA. The CDR3 spans 17 residues.

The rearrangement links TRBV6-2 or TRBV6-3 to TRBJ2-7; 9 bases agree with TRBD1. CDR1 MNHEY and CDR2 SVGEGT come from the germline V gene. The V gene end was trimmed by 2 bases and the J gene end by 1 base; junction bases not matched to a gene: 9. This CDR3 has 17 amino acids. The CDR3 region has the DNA TGTGCCAGCAGTTACGCCCCAGGACAGGGGAGTTCCTACGAGCAGTACTTC. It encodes CASSYAPGQGSSYEQYF.

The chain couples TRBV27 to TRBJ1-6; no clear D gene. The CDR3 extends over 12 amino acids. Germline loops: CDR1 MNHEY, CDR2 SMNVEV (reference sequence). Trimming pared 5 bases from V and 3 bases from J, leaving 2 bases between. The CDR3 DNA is TGTGCCAGCAGTCTCTATAATTCACCCCTCCACTTT. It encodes CASSLYNSPLHF.

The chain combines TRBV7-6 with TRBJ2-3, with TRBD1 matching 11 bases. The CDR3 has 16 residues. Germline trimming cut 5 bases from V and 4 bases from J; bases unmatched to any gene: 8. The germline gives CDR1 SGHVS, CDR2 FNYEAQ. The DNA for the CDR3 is TGTGCCAGCAGCGTGGACAGGGGGCGCTTATCAGATACGCAGTATTTT. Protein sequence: CASSVDRGRLSDTQYF.

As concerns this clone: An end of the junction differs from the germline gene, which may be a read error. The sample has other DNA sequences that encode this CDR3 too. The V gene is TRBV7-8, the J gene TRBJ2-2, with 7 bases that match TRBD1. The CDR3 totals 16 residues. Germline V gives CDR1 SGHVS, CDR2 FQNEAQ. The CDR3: CASSLRDRVNTGELFF. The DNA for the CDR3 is TGTGCCAGCAGCTTGCGCGACAGGGTTAACACCGGAGAGCTGTTTTTT. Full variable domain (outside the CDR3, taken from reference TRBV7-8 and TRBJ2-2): GAGVSQSPRYKVAKRGQDVALRCDPISGHVSLFWYQQALGQGPEFLTYFQNEAQLDKSGLPSDRFFAERPEGSVSTLKIQRTQQEDSAVYLCASSLRDRVNTGELFFGEGSRLTVL.

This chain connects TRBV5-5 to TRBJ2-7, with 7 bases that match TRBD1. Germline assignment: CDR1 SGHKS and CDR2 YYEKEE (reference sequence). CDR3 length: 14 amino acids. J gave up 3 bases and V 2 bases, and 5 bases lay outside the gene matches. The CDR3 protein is CASSLGQGVYEQYF. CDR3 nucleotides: TGTGCCAGCAGCTTAGGTCAGGGGGTCTACGAGCAGTACTTC.